This is a list of T cell receptor beta chains from one sample in a study of regulatory T cells in long-lasting Graves disease. TCRdb reprocessed the multiplex PCR reads with MiXCR, giving one entry per CDR3 protein. The table has some 440,000 distinct CDR3 sequences, less than 25% seen once; the top ten hold about 8.3%. The sample was peripheral blood mononuclear cells (PBMCs), taken when the disease was refractory, from a patient treated with antithyroid drugs. All receptors come from a female donor with Graves disease. The CDR3 runs from the conserved cysteine through the conserved F or W. A D gene is named only where the DNA matches it firmly. Some rows mark clone size as missing; the rest say once, few, many or name a class of expanded clone.

>many|TRBV30|TRBJ2-1|.
CAEEEGGNEQFF
TGTGCGGAAGAGGAAGGGGGTAATGAGCAGTTCTTC
>.|TRBV27|TRBJ2-3|.
CASSLTESSTDTQYF
TGTGCCAGCAGTTTAACTGAGTCTAGCACAGATACGCAGTATTTT
>.|TRBV7-9|TRBJ1-1|.
CASSGGKNTEAFF
TGTGCCAGCAGCGGGGGGAAAAACACTGAAGCTTTCTTT
>.|TRBV20-1|TRBJ2-7|.
CSEPRAAPWVDDYEQYF
TGCAGTGAGCCGAGGGCGGCCCCTTGGGTGGACGACTACGAGCAGTACTTC
>many|TRBV6-1|TRBJ2-2|TRBD1
CASSITGGGGELFF
TGTGCCAGCAGTATCACAGGGGGCGGAGGGGAGCTGTTTTTT
>.|TRBV28|TRBJ2-2|.
CASSPRAGVGELFF
TGTGCCAGCAGTCCCCGCGCAGGGGTAGGGGAGCTGTTTTTT
>.|TRBV5-1|TRBJ2-3|TRBD1
CASSSDRAADTQYF
TGCGCCAGCAGCTCAGACAGGGCCGCAGATACGCAGTATTTT
>.|TRBV29-1|TRBJ2-7|TRBD2
CSVVGGVGYEQYF
TGCAGCGTTGTCGGGGGGGTAGGCTACGAGCAGTACTTC
>many|TRBV6-1|TRBJ2-7|TRBD2
CASHGTSGRSYEQYF
TGTGCCAGCCACGGGACTAGCGGGAGGTCATACGAGCAGTACTTC
>many|TRBV6-1|TRBJ2-7|TRBD1
CASRIRDRGYEQYF
TGTGCCAGCAGAATCCGGGACAGGGGATACGAGCAGTACTTC
>few|TRBV24-1|TRBJ2-7|.
CATSDPGSSYEQYF
TGTGCCACCAGTGATCCGGGATCAAGTTACGAGCAGTACTTC
>few|TRBV28|TRBJ1-5|.
CASGEGPQHF
TGTGCCAGCGGCGAGGGGCCCCAGCATTTT
>many|TRBV5-1|TRBJ2-5|.
CASSQGGQETQYF
TGTGCCAGCAGCCAGGGAGGTCAAGAGACCCAGTACTTC
>.|TRBV28|TRBJ1-5|TRBD1
CASSRTGESNQPQHF
TGTGCCAGCAGTCGGACAGGGGAGAGCAATCAGCCCCAGCATTTT
>many|TRBV28|TRBJ1-5|TRBD1
CASSFGQENQPQHF
TGTGCCAGCAGTTTCGGACAGGAGAATCAGCCCCAGCATTTT
>many|TRBV12-3/TRBV12-4|TRBJ2-5|.
CASSIRAEKETQYF
TGTGCCAGCAGCATCCGGGCCGAAAAAGAGACCCAGTACTTC
>few|TRBV4-1|TRBJ2-7|.
CASSQHRDNTYEQYF
TGCGCCAGCAGCCAACATAGGGACAATACCTACGAGCAGTACTTC
>.|TRBV18|TRBJ1-5|TRBD1
CASSPDRVGRTQHF
TGTGCCAGCTCACCGGACAGGGTGGGTAGGACCCAGCATTTT
>many|TRBV10-3|TRBJ1-2|.
CAVPEGGLYGYTF
TGTGCCGTCCCGGAGGGGGGCCTCTATGGCTACACCTTC
>.|TRBV19|TRBJ1-1|.
CASIVPGPKDTEAFF
TGTGCCAGTATTGTGCCAGGACCGAAGGACACTGAAGCTTTCTTT
>few|TRBV28|TRBJ2-7|.
CASSLSSTGLQYF
TGTGCCAGCAGTTTGTCCTCTACAGGGTTACAGTACTTC
>many|TRBV6-1|TRBJ1-1|TRBD1
CASIGTGFTEAFF
TGTGCCAGCATCGGGACAGGGTTCACTGAAGCTTTCTTT
>.|TRBV7-9|TRBJ1-2|TRBD1
CASSSLDRELWYGYTF
TGTGCCAGCAGCTCCCTGGACAGGGAATTATGGTATGGCTACACCTTC
>few|TRBV24-1|TRBJ2-7|TRBD1
CATSDPGTDNPYEQYF
TGTGCCACCAGTGATCCCGGGACAGATAACCCCTACGAGCAGTACTTC
>.|TRBV6-2/TRBV6-3|TRBJ1-1|.
CASSYSPGGMGGDRNTEAFF
TGTGCCAGCAGTTACTCGCCTGGGGGTATGGGGGGCGATCGGAACACTGAAGCTTTCTTT
>few|TRBV25-1|TRBJ1-1|TRBD1
CASSQGVVTEAFF
TGTGCCAGCAGTCAGGGGGTGGTCACTGAAGCTTTCTTT
>many|TRBV2|TRBJ1-4|.
CASTGRGTNEKLFF
TGTGCCAGCACTGGCCGGGGAACTAATGAAAAACTGTTTTTT
>few|TRBV10-3|TRBJ1-2|TRBD1
CAIEDRVNYGYTF
TGTGCCATAGAGGACAGGGTCAACTATGGCTACACCTTC
>many|TRBV6-2/TRBV6-3|TRBJ2-7|TRBD2
CASSYRTSGKYEQYF
TGTGCCAGCAGTTATAGGACTAGCGGGAAGTACGAGCAGTACTTC
>many|TRBV30|TRBJ2-7|.
CAWSRQGRSYEQYF
TGTGCCTGGAGTCGTCAGGGAAGGTCCTACGAGCAGTACTTC
>many|TRBV11-2|TRBJ2-7|.
CASSPSWSYEQYF
TGTGCCAGCAGCCCGTCTTGGTCGTACGAGCAGTACTTC
>many|TRBV12-3/TRBV12-4|TRBJ1-6|.
CASQGPDYNSPLHF
TGTGCGAGCCAGGGGCCTGACTATAATTCACCCCTCCACTTT
>.|TRBV30|TRBJ1-1|TRBD1
CAWSQGGWTEAFF
TGTGCCTGGAGTCAGGGGGGATGGACTGAAGCTTTCTTT
>many|TRBV2|TRBJ1-6|.
CASSERGSPLHF
TGTGCCAGCTCCGAAAGGGGGTCACCCCTCCACTTT
>many|TRBV7-2|TRBJ1-1|.
CASSWTSDTNTEAFF
TGTGCCAGCAGCTGGACCTCGGACACTAACACTGAAGCTTTCTTT
>many|TRBV20-1|TRBJ1-5|TRBD1
CSARHGTGGYNQPQHF
TGCAGTGCTCGACACGGGACAGGGGGCTACAATCAGCCCCAGCATTTT
>many|TRBV29-1|TRBJ1-1|.
CSVEDRKRAGTEAFF
TGCAGCGTTGAAGATCGGAAAAGGGCGGGCACTGAAGCTTTCTTT
>many|TRBV4-3|TRBJ2-5|TRBD2
CASSQEGSGRVPQYF
TGCGCCAGCAGCCAAGAAGGGAGCGGGAGGGTGCCCCAGTACTTC
>.|TRBV19|TRBJ1-5|.
CASSDGPNQPQHF
TGTGCCAGCAGTGACGGACCCAATCAGCCCCAGCATTTT
>few|TRBV4-1|TRBJ1-1|TRBD1
CASSRTDRVTEAFF
TGCGCCAGCAGCCGAACGGACAGGGTCACTGAAGCTTTCTTT
>many|TRBV28|TRBJ1-6|.
CASSLWGGKSYNSPLHF
TGTGCCAGCAGTTTATGGGGTGGGAAATCCTATAATTCACCCCTCCACTTT
>many|TRBV20-1|TRBJ1-1|.
CSARDRGRDTEAFF
TGCAGTGCTAGAGACAGGGGAAGGGACACTGAAGCTTTCTTT
>few|TRBV4-1|TRBJ2-5|TRBD1
CASSQVQGAKTQYF
TGCGCCAGCAGCCAAGTTCAGGGGGCGAAGACCCAGTACTTC
>.|TRBV13|TRBJ2-3|.
CASGPSHLTDTQYF
TGTGCCAGCGGACCTAGCCACCTAACAGATACGCAGTATTTT
>few|TRBV5-1|TRBJ2-2|.
CASRAATGELFF
TGCGCCAGCAGAGCAGCCACCGGGGAGCTGTTTTTT